The 2 T cell receptor beta chains in this list originate from one sample, sequenced in a study of cytomegalovirus exposure and HLA in healthy donors. Here immunoSEQ multiplex PCR was the method, and the copy in TCRdb shows in-frame clones only, minus some. In the table there are some 72,000 clones, about 96% of which are singletons. The sequenced sample consisted of PBMCs. The receptors were gathered from a man aged 18 to 30 in good health and CMV-seropositive.

This chain joins TRBV7-9 and TRBJ1-1, with D possibly being TRBD1 (6 bases). V lost 1 base and J lost 4, with 13 bases in between. Germline CDR1 and CDR2: SEHNR and FQNEAQ (reference sequence). The CDR3 extends over 15 amino acids. CDR3 nucleotide sequence: TGTGCCAGCAGCTTAGTAGAGGGGGGGGGCACTGAAGCTTTCTTT. It translates to CASSLVEGGGTEAFF.

The chain is built from TRBV2 and TRBJ1-4, with 12 bases lining up with TRBD1. Trimming at V came to 8 bases and at J to 2 bases, leaving 3 bases not matched to a gene. This CDR3 is 15 amino acids long. Germline CDR1 SNHLY, CDR2 FYNNEI. The CDR3 coding sequence is TGTGCCAGCGGGACAGGGGGCTCGACTAATGAAAAACTGTTTTTT. As protein: CASGTGGSTNEKLFF.